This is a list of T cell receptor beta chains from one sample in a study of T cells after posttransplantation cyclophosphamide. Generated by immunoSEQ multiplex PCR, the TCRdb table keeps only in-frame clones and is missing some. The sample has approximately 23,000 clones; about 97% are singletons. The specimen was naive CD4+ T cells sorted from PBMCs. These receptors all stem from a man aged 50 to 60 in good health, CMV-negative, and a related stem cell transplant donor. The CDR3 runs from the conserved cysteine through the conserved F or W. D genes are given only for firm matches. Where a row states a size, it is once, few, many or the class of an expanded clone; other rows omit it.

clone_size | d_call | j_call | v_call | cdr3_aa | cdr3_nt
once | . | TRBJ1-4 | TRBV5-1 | CASSLVGQLEKLFF | TGCGCCAGCAGCTTGGTGGGACAACTTGAAAAACTGTTTTTT
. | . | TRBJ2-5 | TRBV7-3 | CASSLTQTQETQYF | TGTGCCAGCAGCTTAACACAGACCCAAGAGACCCAGTACTTC
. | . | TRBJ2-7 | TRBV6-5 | CASSYSYGFNYEQYF | TGTGCCAGCAGTTACTCGTACGGATTTAACTACGAGCAGTACTTC
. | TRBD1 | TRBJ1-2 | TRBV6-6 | CASSDSRGRSGGYTF | TGTGCCAGCAGTGATTCCAGGGGGCGCTCCGGGGGCTACACCTTC
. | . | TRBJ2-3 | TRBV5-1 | CASSFSLQGTDTQYF | TGCGCCAGCAGCTTTTCACTACAGGGCACAGATACGCAGTATTTT
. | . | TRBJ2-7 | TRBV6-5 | CASSPAGSYEQYF | TGTGCCAGCAGTCCAGCGGGCTCCTACGAGCAGTACTTC
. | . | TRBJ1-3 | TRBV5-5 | CASSWTDGNTIYF | TGTGCCAGCAGCTGGACAGACGGAAACACCATATATTTT
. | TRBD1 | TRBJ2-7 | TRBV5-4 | CASRPAGQATYEQYF | TGTGCCAGCAGGCCGGCGGGACAGGCAACCTACGAGCAGTACTTC
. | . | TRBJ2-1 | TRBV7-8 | CASSLDGNVGEQFF | TGTGCCAGCAGCTTAGACGGTAACGTCGGGGAGCAGTTCTTC
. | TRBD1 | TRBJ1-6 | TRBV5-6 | CASSNELDRGWNSPLHF | TGTGCCAGCAGCAATGAACTGGACAGGGGATGGAATTCACCCCTCCACTTT